A single sample is the source of the 6 T cell receptor beta chains below, sequenced in a study of T cell responses to AZD1222 COVID-19 vaccine. Profiling relied on immunoSEQ multiplex PCR, and the TCRdb table lists in-frame clones only, not all of them. The data contain some 160,000 clones, more than 75% of them singletons. The starting material was peripheral blood, obtained 28 days after the second AZD1222 dose. These receptors were taken from an adult who received the AZD1222 COVID-19 vaccine.

The chain couples TRBV3-1 (or the pseudogene TRBV3-2) to TRBJ1-2; 8 positions agree with TRBD1. The V gene's germline CDR1 is LGHDT and CDR2 YNNKEL (reference sequence). The CDR3 runs 14 residues. The junction had 8 bases not matched to a gene; V was cut back by 3 bases and J by 8 bases. The CDR3 loop is CASSQKVTGVGYTF. CDR3 nucleotide sequence: TGTGCCAGCAGCCAGAAGGTGACAGGGGTAGGCTACACCTTC.

This chain links TRBV6-5 with TRBJ1-1, with TRBD1 as a possible D gene (5 bases). Germline CDR1 is MNHEY and CDR2 is SVGAGI. Between the trimmed V and J ends, which lost 0 bases and 4 bases, there was a span of 12 bases. The CDR3 totals 15 residues. CDR3 nucleotides: TGTGCCAGCAGTTACTCCCCTGGGGGAGTCACTGAAGCTTTCTTT. Its translation is CASSYSPGGVTEAFF.

This chain connects TRBV4-1 to TRBJ2-1; TRBD2 is a possible D gene (5 bases). V was shortened by 5 bases and J by 0 bases, with 11 bases between the two germline ends. Germline lookup yields CDR1 MGHRA and CDR2 YSYEKL. This CDR3 is 15 amino acids long. As DNA, the CDR3 is TGCGCCAGCAGCGACGCTAGCCCCTCCTACAATGAGCAGTTCTTC. Protein product: CASSDASPSYNEQFF.

The V call is TRBV11-3, the J call TRBJ2-3; D possibly corresponds to TRBD2 (6 bases). This CDR3 is 17 amino acids long. Trimming took 0 bases from V and 0 from J, leaving 13 bases between them. The germline gives CDR1 SGHNT, CDR2 YENEEA. This CDR3 reads CASSLEASVSSTDTQYF. The CDR3, as DNA: TGTGCCAGCAGCTTAGAGGCTAGCGTCTCTAGCACAGATACGCAGTATTTT.

The rearrangement links TRBV5-1 to TRBJ1-2, with 7 nucleotides matching TRBD1. The ends lost 0 bases at V and 3 bases at J; junction bases unmatched: 2. Looked up from germline, CDR1 is SGHRS and CDR2 is YFSETQ. This CDR3 spans 14 amino acids. The CDR3 DNA reads TGCGCCAGCAGCTTGGCAGGGGGTGACTATGGCTACACCTTC. It is translated as CASSLAGGDYGYTF. The entire variable domain, with the rest obtained from reference TRBV5-1 and TRBJ1-2, is as follows: KAGVTQTPRYLIKTRGQQVTLSCSPISGHRSVSWYQQTPGQGLQFLFEYFSETQRNKGNFPGRFSGRQFSNSRSEMNVSTLELGDSALYLCASSLAGGDYGYTFGSGTRLTVV.

This sequence joins TRBV6-5 and TRBJ1-3; D call uncertain. This CDR3 contains 13 residues. Germline V lookup: CDR1 MNHEY, CDR2 SVGAGI. V shed 1 base and J shed 0 bases, with 1 base lying between them. CDR3: CASSYYSGNTIYF. As DNA, the CDR3 is TGTGCCAGCAGTTACTACTCTGGAAACACCATATATTTT.